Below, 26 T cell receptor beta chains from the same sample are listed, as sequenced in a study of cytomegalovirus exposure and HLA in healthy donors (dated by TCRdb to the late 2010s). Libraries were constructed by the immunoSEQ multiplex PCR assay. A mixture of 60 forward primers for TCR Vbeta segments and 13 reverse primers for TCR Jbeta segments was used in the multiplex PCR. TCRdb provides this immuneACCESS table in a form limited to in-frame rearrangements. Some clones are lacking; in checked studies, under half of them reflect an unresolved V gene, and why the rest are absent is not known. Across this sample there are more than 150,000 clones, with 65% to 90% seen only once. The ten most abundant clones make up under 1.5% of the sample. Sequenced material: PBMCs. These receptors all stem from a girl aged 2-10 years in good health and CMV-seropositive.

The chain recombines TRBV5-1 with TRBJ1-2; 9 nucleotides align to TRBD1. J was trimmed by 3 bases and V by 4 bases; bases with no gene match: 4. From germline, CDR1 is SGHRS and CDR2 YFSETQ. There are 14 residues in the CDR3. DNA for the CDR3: TGCGCCAGCAGCCCCCGGACAGGGGACTATGGCTACACCTTC. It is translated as CASSPRTGDYGYTF. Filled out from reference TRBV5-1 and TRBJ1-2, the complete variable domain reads KAGVTQTPRYLIKTRGQQVTLSCSPISGHRSVSWYQQTPGQGLQFLFEYFSETQRNKGNFPGRFSGRQFSNSRSEMNVSTLELGDSALYLCASSPRTGDYGYTFGSGTRLTVV.

The CDR3 sequence: CASSPGSTSINEQFF. In DNA, the CDR3 is TGCGCCAGCAGCCCTGGGTCGACTAGCATCAATGAGCAGTTCTTC. The rearrangement links TRBV5-1 to TRBJ2-1, with 7 positions matching TRBD2. CDR3 size: 15 residues. Unmatched junction bases numbered 10, after V lost 4 bases and J lost 6 bases. CDR1 and CDR2 (germline): SGHRS, YFSETQ.

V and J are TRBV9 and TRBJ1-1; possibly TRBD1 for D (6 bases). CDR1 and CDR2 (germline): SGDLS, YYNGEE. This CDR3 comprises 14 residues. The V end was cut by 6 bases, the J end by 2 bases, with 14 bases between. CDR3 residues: CASNRQDTNTEAFF. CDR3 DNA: TGTGCCAGCAACCGACAGGACACCAACACTGAAGCTTTCTTT.

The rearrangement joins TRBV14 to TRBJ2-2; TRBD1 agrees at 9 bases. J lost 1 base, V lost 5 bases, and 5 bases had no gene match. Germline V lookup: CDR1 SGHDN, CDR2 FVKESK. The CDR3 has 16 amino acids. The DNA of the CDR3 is TGTGCCAGCAGCATGCGGACAGGGGTGAACACCGGGGAGCTGTTTTTT. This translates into CASSMRTGVNTGELFF.

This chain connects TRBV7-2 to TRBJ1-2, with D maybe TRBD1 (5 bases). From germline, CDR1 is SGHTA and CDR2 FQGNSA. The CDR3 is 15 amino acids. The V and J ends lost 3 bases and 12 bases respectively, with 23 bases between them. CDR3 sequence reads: CASSLLSDGRGVNTF. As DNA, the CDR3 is TGTGCCAGCAGCTTGTTATCGGACGGACGGGGGGTGAACACCTTC.

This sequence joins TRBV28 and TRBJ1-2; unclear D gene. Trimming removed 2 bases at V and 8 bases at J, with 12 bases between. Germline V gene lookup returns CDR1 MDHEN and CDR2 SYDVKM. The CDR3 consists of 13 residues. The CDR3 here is CASSLPPGGGYTF. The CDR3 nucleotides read TGTGCCAGCAGTTTACCTCCGGGAGGAGGCTACACCTTC.

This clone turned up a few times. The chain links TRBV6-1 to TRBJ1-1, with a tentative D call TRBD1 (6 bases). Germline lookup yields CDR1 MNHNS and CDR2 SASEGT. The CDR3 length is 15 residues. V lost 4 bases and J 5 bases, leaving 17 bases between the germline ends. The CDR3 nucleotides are TGTGCCAGCAGTGTAAGGACAGCCGTGACAACTGAAGCTTTCTTT. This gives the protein CASSVRTAVTTEAFF.

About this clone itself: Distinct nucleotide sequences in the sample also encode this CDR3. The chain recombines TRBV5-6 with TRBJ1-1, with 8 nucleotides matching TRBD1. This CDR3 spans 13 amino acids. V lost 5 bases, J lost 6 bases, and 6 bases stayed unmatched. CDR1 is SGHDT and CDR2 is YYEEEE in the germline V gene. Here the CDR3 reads CASSLTGGAEAFF. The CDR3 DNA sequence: TGTGCCAGCAGTTTAACAGGGGGGGCTGAAGCTTTCTTT.

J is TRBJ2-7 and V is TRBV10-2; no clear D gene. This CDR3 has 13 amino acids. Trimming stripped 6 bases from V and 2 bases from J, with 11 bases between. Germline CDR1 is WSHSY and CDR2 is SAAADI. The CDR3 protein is CASRGLRPYEQYF. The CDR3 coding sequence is TGCGCCAGCAGGGGCCTCAGACCCTACGAGCAGTACTTC.

Here the CDR3 DNA reads TGTGCCAGCACCCCCGTGGGGTCCGGGACTAGCGGGAGGGCCGGAAACATTCAGTACTTC. Amino acids: CASTPVGSGTSGRAGNIQYF. The chain employs TRBV2 and TRBJ2-4, with 16 nucleotides matching TRBD2. The V gene end was trimmed by 7 bases and the J gene end by 6 bases; junction bases not matched to a gene: 18. This CDR3 comprises 20 residues. Germline CDR1 SNHLY, CDR2 FYNNEI.

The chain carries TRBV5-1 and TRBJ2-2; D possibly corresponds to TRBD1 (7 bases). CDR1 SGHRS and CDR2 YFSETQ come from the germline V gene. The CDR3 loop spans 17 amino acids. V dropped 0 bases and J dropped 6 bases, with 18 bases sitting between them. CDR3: CASSLGRGRISPGELFF. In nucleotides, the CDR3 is TGCGCCAGCAGCTTGGGGAGGGGGCGCATTAGTCCCGGGGAGCTGTTTTTT.

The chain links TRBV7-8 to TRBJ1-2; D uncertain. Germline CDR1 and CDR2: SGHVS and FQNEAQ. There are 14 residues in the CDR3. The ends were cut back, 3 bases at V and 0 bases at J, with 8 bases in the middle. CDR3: CASSLSPTNYGYTF. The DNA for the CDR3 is TGTGCCAGCAGCTTGAGCCCAACTAACTATGGCTACACCTTC.

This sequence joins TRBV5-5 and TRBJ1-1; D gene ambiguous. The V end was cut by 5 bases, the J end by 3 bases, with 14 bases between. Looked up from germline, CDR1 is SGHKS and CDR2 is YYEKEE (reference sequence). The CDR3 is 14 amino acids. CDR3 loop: CASRYIDGDTEAFF. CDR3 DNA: TGTGCCAGCAGGTATATCGACGGGGACACTGAAGCTTTCTTT. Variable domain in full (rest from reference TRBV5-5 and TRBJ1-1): DAGVTQSPTHLIKTRGQQVTLRCSPISGHKSVSWYQQVLGQGPQFIFQYYEKEERGRGNFPDRFSARQFPNYSSELNVNALLLGDSALYLCASRYIDGDTEAFFGQGTRLTVV.

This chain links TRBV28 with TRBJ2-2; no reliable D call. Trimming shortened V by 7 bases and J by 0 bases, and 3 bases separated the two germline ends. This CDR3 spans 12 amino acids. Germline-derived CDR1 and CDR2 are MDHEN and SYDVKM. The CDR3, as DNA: TGTGCCAGCATTACGAACACCGGGGAGCTGTTTTTT. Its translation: CASITNTGELFF.

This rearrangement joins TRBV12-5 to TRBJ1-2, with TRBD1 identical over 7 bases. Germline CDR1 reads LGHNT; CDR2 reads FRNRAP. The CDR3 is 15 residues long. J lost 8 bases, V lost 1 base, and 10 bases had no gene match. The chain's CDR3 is CASGLEIDRDSGYTF. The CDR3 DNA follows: TGTGCTAGTGGTTTGGAGATCGACAGGGATTCAGGCTACACCTTC.

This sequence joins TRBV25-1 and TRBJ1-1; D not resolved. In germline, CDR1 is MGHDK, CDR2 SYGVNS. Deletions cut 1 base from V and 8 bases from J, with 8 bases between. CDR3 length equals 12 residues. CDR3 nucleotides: TGTGCCAGCAGTGAATGGTACAGCGAAGCTTTCTTT. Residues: CASSEWYSEAFF.

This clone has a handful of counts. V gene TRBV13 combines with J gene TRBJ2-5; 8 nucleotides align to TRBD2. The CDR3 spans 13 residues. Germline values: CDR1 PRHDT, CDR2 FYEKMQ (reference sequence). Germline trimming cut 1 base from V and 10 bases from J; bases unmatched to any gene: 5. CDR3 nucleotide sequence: TGTGCCAGCAGCTTAGCCCCGGGGGGGTACCAGTACTTC. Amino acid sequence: CASSLAPGGYQYF.

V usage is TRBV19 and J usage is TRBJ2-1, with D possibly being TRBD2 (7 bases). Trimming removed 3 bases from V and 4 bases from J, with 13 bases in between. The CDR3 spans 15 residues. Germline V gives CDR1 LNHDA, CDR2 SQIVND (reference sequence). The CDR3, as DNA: TGTGCCAGTAGTATTTGGGGGGGGCTGTACAATGAGCAGTTCTTC. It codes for CASSIWGGLYNEQFF.

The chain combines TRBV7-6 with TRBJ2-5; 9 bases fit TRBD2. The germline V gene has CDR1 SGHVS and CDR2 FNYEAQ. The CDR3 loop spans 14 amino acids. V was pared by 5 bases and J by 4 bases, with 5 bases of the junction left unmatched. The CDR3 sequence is CASSPSGRRETQYF. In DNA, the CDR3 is TGTGCCAGCAGCCCCAGCGGGAGGAGAGAGACCCAGTACTTC.

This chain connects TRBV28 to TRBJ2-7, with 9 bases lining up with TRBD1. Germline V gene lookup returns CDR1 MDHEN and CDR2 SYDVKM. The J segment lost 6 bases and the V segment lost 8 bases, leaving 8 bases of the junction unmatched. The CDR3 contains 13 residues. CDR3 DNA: TGTGCCAGCGGGACAGGGTTTCCCGGCGAGCAGTACTTC. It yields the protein CASGTGFPGEQYF.

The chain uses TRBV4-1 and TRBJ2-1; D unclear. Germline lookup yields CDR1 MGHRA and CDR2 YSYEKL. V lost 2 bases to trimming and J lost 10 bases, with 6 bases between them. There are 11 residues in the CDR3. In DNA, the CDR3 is TGCGCCAGCAGCCAACATAGCGAGCAGTTCTTC. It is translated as CASSQHSEQFF.

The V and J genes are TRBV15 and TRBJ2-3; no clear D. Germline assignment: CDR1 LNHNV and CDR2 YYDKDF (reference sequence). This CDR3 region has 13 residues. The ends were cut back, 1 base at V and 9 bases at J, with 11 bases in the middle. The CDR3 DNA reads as TGTGCCACCAGCAGAGCTTATCTACCGACGCAGTATTTT. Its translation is CATSRAYLPTQYF.

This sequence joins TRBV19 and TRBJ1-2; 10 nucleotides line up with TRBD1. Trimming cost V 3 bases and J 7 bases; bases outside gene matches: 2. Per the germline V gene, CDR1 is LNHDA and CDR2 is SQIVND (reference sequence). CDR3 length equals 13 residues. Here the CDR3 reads CASSMGQGFGYTF. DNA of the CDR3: TGTGCCAGTAGTATGGGACAGGGGTTTGGCTACACCTTC.

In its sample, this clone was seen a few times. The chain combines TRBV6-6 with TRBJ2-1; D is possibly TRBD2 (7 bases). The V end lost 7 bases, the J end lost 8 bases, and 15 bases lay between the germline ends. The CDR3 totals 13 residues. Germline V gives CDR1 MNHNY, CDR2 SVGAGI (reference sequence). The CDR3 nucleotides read TGTGCCAGCACTTTTGGGGGGGCGTATGAGCAGTTCTTC. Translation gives CASTFGGAYEQFF.

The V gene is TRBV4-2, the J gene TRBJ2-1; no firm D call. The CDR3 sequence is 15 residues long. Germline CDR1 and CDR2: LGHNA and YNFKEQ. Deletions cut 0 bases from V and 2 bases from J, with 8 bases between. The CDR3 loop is CASSQDATPYNEQFF. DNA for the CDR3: TGTGCCAGCAGCCAAGATGCGACACCCTACAATGAGCAGTTCTTC.

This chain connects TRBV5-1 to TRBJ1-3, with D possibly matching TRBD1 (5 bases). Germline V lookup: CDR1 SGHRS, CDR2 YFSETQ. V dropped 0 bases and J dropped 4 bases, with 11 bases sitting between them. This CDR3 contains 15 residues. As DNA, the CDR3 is TGCGCCAGCAGCTTGGAAGGGGATGGGGGAAACACCATATATTTT. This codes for CASSLEGDGGNTIYF.